This TCR beta chain was recorded in a study of human T cells and chemical hapten exposure (dated by TCRdb to the early 2020s). Context from the whole study: For sensitization, 2% DPC in acetone was applied to a roughly 2 cm by roughly 2 cm area of upper inner arm skin. Weekly therapeutic DPC doses were additionally applied to the scalp of patients throughout the roughly 23-week study period. Patch testing was done on the upper back using Finn chambers containing 0.01% DPC, and results were scored after 6 days according to International Contact Dermatitis Research Group standards. Most of the patients in the cohort were female, and the cohort covered alopecia areata with under or over 50% scalp involvement, alopecia totalis and alopecia universalis. Libraries were pooled for sequencing, and per-sample TCR yields varied mainly because of small differences in library volumes within the pool. In alopecia patients, the study followed how the peripheral blood TCR repertoire changed in vivo over primary and secondary sensitization to diphenylcyclopropenone (DPC), a hapten. Blood was sampled from patients pre-sensitization (week 0) and at 2, 6 and about 24 weeks after DPC sensitization. Roughly 30 alopecia patients provided blood for TCR sequencing at one to four time points (pre-sensitization, 2, 6 and 24 weeks). Each blood RNA sample was used to sequence both TCR alpha and TCR beta chains.

Libraries were constructed by RACE. Sequencing instrument: NextSeq 500. During library preparation, unique molecular identifiers were attached to individual cDNA molecules so that TCRs could be counted quantitatively and reproducibly. Concerning the study's data processing: The median number of TCRs per sample was 95,638, ranging from 23,224 to 690,600. V, J and CDR3 annotation of the TCR reads was performed with the Decombinator software suite. Every sample was subsampled to the same number of TCRs (28,000) for the PS versus PT1 abundance plots. TCRs were defined as expanded if absent before sensitization and observed at least eight times at the 2-week time point. TCRdb handled the public reads itself, with Q25 trimming in fastp and clone calling in MiXCR, and kept productive beta chains. When rows share a CDR3 protein, they turn into one entry using the most common DNA and genes. The V and J calls reflect TCRdb's pipeline rather than the authors' work. In all, the sample holds some 53,000 distinct CDR3 sequences, and approximately 11% of those were seen once. The top ten clones comprise about 2% of the sample.

Concerning this clonotype: There is no known antigen for this receptor. Per-base quality was not reported, and no clone a single base away is much larger than it.

Overall study results and their limits: No change with DPC sensitization was found in the number of TCRs above 1 in 1000 frequency, and no evidence of global repertoire structure alterations was found. Expanded TCRs formed significantly more large CDR3 similarity clusters than pre-sensitization or healthy control sets, consistent with antigen-driven responses. Patch test score was positively correlated with the number of PT1 expanded TCRs, with significance at thresholds 8, 16 and 32 but not at 4. Repeated subsampling changed both the strength of the expansion versus patch-test correlation and the threshold at which that correlation became significant. Because every patient had alopecia, a presumed autoimmune disease, the patients' immune response might differ from that of healthy individuals.

The time point label corresponds to: patch test 1, 2 weeks after DPC sensitization. Read against the paper, the sample's treatment or condition label means: therapeutic diphenylcyclopropenone sensitization with weekly scalp DPC. Unfractionated whole blood was collected in Tempus Blood RNA tubes, and total RNA was extracted from that blood. At each patch-test visit, blood was drawn before the patch test was applied. Patients were eligible if aged 18 to 70, diagnosed with alopecia and judged suitable for DPC therapy, and pregnant patients were excluded. V lost 4 bases and J lost 5 bases, and the count of bases not matched to a germline gene is 10. From cysteine to phenylalanine, the CDR3 is 18 amino acids long. Only CDR3 DNA is held: 54 bases, read in frame from base 1. Based on the germline V gene, the CDR1 and CDR2 sequences are SGHRS and YFSETQ.

The chain links TRBV5-1 with TRBJ2-3, and TRBD2 aligns with 16 junction nucleotides. The TCR was taken from a woman between 35 and 50 years old with alopecia areata. Some clones in this sample may be carry-over from other donors' samples. The source was whole blood, collected in connection with sensitization to the hapten diphenylcyclopropenone (DPC). The CDR3 loop reads CASSGGLAGGPRGDTQYF. The bases read TGCGCCAGCAGCGGGGGACTAGCGGGAGGGCCTAGAGGAGATACGCAGTATTTT.